Listed here is a single TCR beta chain. The data stem from a study of blood T cell repertoires in COVID-19. Background on the study: From T cells, B-cell-depleted T cells, or PBMCs came the material, which was cDNA or gDNA.

The CDR3 length is 15 residues. The V segment lost 4 bases and the J segment 6 bases; nucleotides outside the gene matches: 9. The V gene's germline CDR1 is KGHDR and CDR2 SFDVKD. Clones were sequenced by immunoSEQ multiplex PCR, and TCRdb holds only the in-frame ones, with some missing. The sample shows around 19,000 clones, roughly 89% of them seen only once. The V call is TRBV24-1, the J call TRBJ2-3; 7 bases are shared with TRBD2. This TCR derives from a human donor in a cohort sampled during active COVID-19. Sequenced: peripheral blood. CDR3 sequence (DNA): TGTGCCACCAGTGACCCTGCGGGAGTGGCGGATACGCAGTATTTT. The encoded protein is CATSDPAGVADTQYF.